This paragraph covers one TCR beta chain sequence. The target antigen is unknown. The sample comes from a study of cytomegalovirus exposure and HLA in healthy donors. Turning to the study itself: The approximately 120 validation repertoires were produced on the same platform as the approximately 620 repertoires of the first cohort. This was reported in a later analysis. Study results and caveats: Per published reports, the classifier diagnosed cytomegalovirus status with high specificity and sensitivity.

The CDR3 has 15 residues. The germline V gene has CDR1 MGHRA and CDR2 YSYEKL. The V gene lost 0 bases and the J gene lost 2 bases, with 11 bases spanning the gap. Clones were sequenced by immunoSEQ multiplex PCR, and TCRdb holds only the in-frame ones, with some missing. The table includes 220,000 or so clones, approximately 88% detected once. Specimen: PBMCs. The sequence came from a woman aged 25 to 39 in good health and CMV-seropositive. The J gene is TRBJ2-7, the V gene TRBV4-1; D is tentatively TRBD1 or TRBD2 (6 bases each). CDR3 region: CASSQDWGATYEQYF. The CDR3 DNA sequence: TGCGCCAGCAGCCAAGATTGGGGGGCCACCTACGAGCAGTACTTC.